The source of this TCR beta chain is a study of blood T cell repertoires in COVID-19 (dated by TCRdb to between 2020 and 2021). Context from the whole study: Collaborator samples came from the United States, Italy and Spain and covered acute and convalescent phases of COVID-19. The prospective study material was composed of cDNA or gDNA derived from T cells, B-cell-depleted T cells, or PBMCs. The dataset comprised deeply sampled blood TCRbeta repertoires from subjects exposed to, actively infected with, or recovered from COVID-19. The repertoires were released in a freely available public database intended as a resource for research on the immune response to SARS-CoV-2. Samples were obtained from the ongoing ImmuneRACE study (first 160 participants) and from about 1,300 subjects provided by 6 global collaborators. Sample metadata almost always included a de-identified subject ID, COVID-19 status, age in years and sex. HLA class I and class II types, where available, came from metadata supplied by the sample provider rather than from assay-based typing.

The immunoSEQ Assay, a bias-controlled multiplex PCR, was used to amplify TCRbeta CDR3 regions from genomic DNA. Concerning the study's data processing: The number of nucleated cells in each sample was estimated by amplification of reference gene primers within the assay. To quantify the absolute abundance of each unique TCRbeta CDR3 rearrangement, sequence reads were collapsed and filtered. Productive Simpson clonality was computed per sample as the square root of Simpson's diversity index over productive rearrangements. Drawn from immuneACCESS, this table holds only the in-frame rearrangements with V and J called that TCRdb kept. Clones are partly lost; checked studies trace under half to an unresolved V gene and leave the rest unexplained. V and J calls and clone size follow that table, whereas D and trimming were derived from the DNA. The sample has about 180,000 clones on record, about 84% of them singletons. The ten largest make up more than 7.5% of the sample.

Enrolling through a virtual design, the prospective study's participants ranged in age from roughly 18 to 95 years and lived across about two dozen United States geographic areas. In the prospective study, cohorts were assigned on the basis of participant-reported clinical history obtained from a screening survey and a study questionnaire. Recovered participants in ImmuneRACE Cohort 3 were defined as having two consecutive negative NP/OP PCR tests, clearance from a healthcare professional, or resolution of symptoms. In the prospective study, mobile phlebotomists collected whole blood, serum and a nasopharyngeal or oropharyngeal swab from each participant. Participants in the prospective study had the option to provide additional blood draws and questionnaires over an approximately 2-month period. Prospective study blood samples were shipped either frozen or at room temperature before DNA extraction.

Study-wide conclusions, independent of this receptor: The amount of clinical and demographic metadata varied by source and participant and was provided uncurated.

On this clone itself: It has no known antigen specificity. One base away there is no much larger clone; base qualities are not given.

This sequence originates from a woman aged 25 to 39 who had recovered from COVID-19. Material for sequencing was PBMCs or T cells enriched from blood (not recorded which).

The DNA sequence is TGTGCCAGCTCACGGCGAGCGGGAGGGTCCGATGAGCAGTTCTTC. Translation gives CASSRRAGGSDEQFF. The receptor chain draws on TRBV18 and TRBJ2-1, and TRBD2 matches 10 of the central bases. The CDR3 sequence holds 15 residues, the cysteine and phenylalanine included. The only DNA kept is the CDR3, 45 bases in frame from the first base. V is pruned by 4 bases and J by 8 bases, leaving 8 bases of the junction without a gene match. CDR1 and CDR2 were assigned from the germline V gene as KGHSH and LQKENI.